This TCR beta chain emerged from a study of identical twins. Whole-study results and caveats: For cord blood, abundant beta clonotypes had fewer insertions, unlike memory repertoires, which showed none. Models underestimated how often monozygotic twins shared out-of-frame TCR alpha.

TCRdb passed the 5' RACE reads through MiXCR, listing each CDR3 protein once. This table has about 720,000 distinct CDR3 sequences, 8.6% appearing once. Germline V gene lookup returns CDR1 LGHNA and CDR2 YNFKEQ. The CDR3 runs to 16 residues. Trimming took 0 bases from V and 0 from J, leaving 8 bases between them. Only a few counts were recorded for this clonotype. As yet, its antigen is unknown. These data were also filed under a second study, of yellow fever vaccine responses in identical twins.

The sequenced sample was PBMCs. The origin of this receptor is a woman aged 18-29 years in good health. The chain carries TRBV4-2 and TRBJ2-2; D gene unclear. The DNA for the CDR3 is TGTGCCAGCAGCCAAGATCCCCTGCCGAACACCGGGGAGCTGTTTTTT. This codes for CASSQDPLPNTGELFF.